This TCR beta chain appears in the sequencing data of a study of blood T cells in healthy people across ages. V lost 1 base to trimming and J lost 4 bases; unmatched junction nucleotides: 9. This CDR3 spans 16 amino acids. Germline assignment: CDR1 SGHTA and CDR2 FQGNSA. It was with a sample-barcoded 5' primer and a J-beta primer mix that a second PCR of roughly 6 to 11 cycles was run. One entry per CDR3 protein, called by TCRdb with MiXCR from the 5' RACE reads. The table has under 800,000 distinct CDR3 sequences, 20% to 25% seen once. This TCR came from a man between 65 and 85 years old in good health. Sequencing was performed on blood. V and J are TRBV7-2 and TRBJ2-7; 8 bases are shared with TRBD2. The CDR3 region has the DNA TGTGCCAGCAGCTTAGGATCAGCGGGAGCGGGGTACGAGCAGTACTTC. It is translated as CASSLGSAGAGYEQYF.